This T cell receptor beta chain was sequenced in a study of graft-versus-host responses after intestinal transplantation. Study context: Among the recipients, transplants were multivisceral, liver-intestinal, or isolated intestinal. Every recipient had anti-thymocyte globulin induction and 2 to 4 years of tacrolimus plus steroids. Study outcomes and limitations: Among recipient marrow samples, GvH clones were found; some appeared first in ileum or blood.

Co-plated with 200,000 CFSE-labeled responder cells were 200,000 irradiated, violet-dye-labeled stimulator cells. Sorted after the reaction were proliferating CFSE-low CD3+CD4+ and CD3+CD8+ responders. The CDR3 length is 13 residues. The ends were cut back, 5 bases at V and 7 bases at J, with 12 bases in the middle. Germline V gives CDR1 SEHNR, CDR2 FQNEAQ (reference sequence). The protocol was immunoSEQ multiplex PCR, while the TCRdb copy is restricted to in-frame clones and leaves out a portion. The sample includes around 14,000 clones, approximately 33% of them seen just once. The chain links TRBV7-9 to TRBJ2-1; no clear D. The sample was alloreactive CD8+ T cells from a mixed lymphocyte reaction culture, taken before intestinal transplant. Indicated subset: CFSE-low proliferating T cells sorted from approximately six-day pre-transplant mixed lymphocyte reaction (GvH or HvG direction). The receptor's source is a human patient who received an intestinal transplant. CDR3 bases: TGTGCCAGCAGCAAGACTCCCGGGAATGAGCAGTTCTTC. Translation gives CASSKTPGNEQFF.